The sequence of this TCR beta chain was determined in a study of cytomegalovirus exposure and HLA in healthy donors. As for the study in general: Prior work identified around 100 million unique TCR beta sequences in roughly 190 million T cells.

All the people who gave samples were healthy bone marrow donors. On this clone: The antigen is unknown.

PCR used 60 Vbeta primers and 13 Jbeta primers. The protocol was immunoSEQ multiplex PCR, while the TCRdb copy is restricted to in-frame clones and leaves out a portion. The sample holds about 210,000 clones, over 80% seen once. Overall study results and limits: When a later analysis compared HLA-associated TCR beta chains with equally common others, the HLA-associated chains turned out to be more clonally expanded and to have lower generation probabilities.

The CDR3 consists of 16 residues. Losses at the gene ends were 1 base for V and 2 bases for J; bases not matched to a gene: 3. Germline V CDR1 and CDR2: SNHLY, FYNNEI. The sample consisted of PBMCs. The clonotype was recovered from a middle-aged man in good health and CMV-seropositive. The chain couples TRBV2 to TRBJ2-5; 11 nucleotides agree with TRBD2. The CDR3 sequence: CASSEGVAGGQETQYF. In DNA form, the CDR3 reads TGTGCCAGCAGTGAAGGGGTAGCGGGAGGGCAAGAGACCCAGTACTTC.